This T cell receptor (beta chain) was captured by sequencing in a study of graft-versus-host responses after intestinal transplantation. TCRdb's table, derived via immunoSEQ multiplex PCR, lists solely in-frame clones and lacks some. The sample includes 27,000 or so clones, about 80% of them seen just once. Whole-study results and caveats: Some patients had graft-donor T cell macrochimerism, and their allografts showed high graft-versus-host to host-versus-graft clonal ratios. Recipient bone marrow held GvH clones, some seen earlier in ileum or blood.

CDR1 SGHTA and CDR2 FQGNSA come from the germline V gene. The CDR3 loop spans 16 amino acids. V was cut by 5 bases and J by 4 bases, with 18 bases left in between. With respect to this clone: Antigen unknown.

The sequence came from a human donor who received an intestinal transplant. This sample comprised unstimulated CD4+ T cells sorted from spleen or lymph node cells, obtained before intestinal transplant. The rearrangement uses TRBV7-2 and TRBJ2-1; tentatively, D is TRBD1 (6 bases). CDR3: CASSTKQGAFYNEQFF. Written as DNA, the CDR3 is TGTGCCAGCAGCACGAAACAGGGAGCCTTTTACAATGAGCAGTTCTTC.